This TCR beta chain was identified in a study of shared clonotypes between healthy human individuals. The overall study: Each donor's CD4 naive and CD4 memory cells filled three plates apiece, CD8 naive two, and CD8 memory one.

Germline CDR1 and CDR2: MNHEY and SVGAGI. This CDR3 spans 15 amino acids. V lost 6 bases to trimming and J lost 5 bases, with 16 bases between them. Authors' analysis steps: In the immunoSEQ data, sequences were junction-only and lacked quality scores, so filtering differed. Clones were read by immunoSEQ multiplex PCR, and TCRdb kept only the in-frame ones, dropping some. V, J and clone size derive from that table, while D and trimming were established from the DNA sequence. This table has around 2,000,000 clones, about 95% appearing once. Naive CD8 cells were CD45RO-negative, positively selected for CCR7, excluding terminally differentiated effector memory CD45RA+ cells. The study enrolled healthy HIV-negative adults without recent acute infections or vaccinations as donors. A word on this clone: Its antigen is undetermined.

Study-level results: Only blood underwent sampling, and tissue repertoires likely differ.

The chain is built from TRBV6-5 and TRBJ2-2; D unclear. The sequencing sample was made of naive CD8+ T cells sorted from blood. This clonotype was obtained from a young man in good health. Here the CDR3 reads CASSHPARGTGELFF. The CDR3 nucleotides are TGTGCCAGCAGCCACCCGGCCCGAGGAACCGGGGAGCTGTTTTTT.